A single sample gave rise to the 30 T cell receptor beta chains below, sequenced in a study of T cell responses to AZD1222 COVID-19 vaccine. Sequencing was performed with immunoSEQ multiplex PCR; in TCRdb, only in-frame clones are kept and a portion is missing. The sample yields some 100,000 clones, 85% to 90% seen once. The specimen comprised peripheral blood, sampled 28 days after the second AZD1222 dose. These receptors came from an adult who received the AZD1222 COVID-19 vaccine.

The rearrangement links TRBV27 to TRBJ1-5; TRBD1 aligns across 9 bases. Germline V gives CDR1 MNHEY, CDR2 SMNVEV (reference sequence). The V segment lost 5 bases and the J segment 9 bases; nucleotides outside the gene matches: 5. The CDR3 extends over 13 amino acids. This chain's CDR3 is CASSPDRGRPQHF. The CDR3 DNA sequence: TGTGCCAGCAGTCCGGACAGGGGACGGCCCCAGCATTTT.

This chain joins TRBV7-2 and TRBJ1-5; possible D gene TRBD1, 5 bases. This CDR3 comprises 15 residues. Germline V CDR1 and CDR2: SGHTA, FQGNSA. V dropped 5 bases and J dropped 4 bases, with 15 bases sitting between them. The DNA of the CDR3 is TGTGCCAGCAGCCAATACCCGGGGGAAAATCAGCCCCAGCATTTT. Protein sequence: CASSQYPGENQPQHF.

V usage is TRBV19 and J usage is TRBJ2-1; TRBD2 matches 7 bases. V was pared by 5 bases and J by 4 bases, with 8 bases of the junction left unmatched. Germline values: CDR1 LNHDA, CDR2 SQIVND (reference sequence). The CDR3 length is 15 residues. The CDR3 spells CASSVVAGEYNEQFF. As DNA, the CDR3 is TGTGCCAGTAGTGTCGTGGCGGGGGAGTACAATGAGCAGTTCTTC.

The chain couples TRBV7-6 to TRBJ1-2; 8 nucleotides match TRBD1. Germline loops: CDR1 SGHVS, CDR2 FNYEAQ. The CDR3 totals 16 residues. V gave up 1 base and J gave up 4 bases; unmatched junction bases: 8. The chain's CDR3 is CASSLDGTGPLYGYTF. The CDR3, as DNA: TGTGCCAGCAGCTTAGATGGGACAGGTCCCCTCTATGGCTACACCTTC.

The chain is built from TRBV25-1 and TRBJ2-7; D ambiguous. The CDR3 has 12 amino acids. Germline V gene sequence: CDR1 MGHDK, CDR2 SYGVNS. V lost 2 bases and J 0 bases, leaving 2 bases between the germline ends. In nucleotides, the CDR3 is TGTGCCAGCAGTGAACTCTCCTACGAGCAGTACTTC. Its translation is CASSELSYEQYF.

This chain connects TRBV2 to TRBJ2-3; no reliable D call. V was trimmed by 4 bases and J by 8 bases, leaving 16 bases between them. The CDR3 spans 14 residues. Germline CDR1 SNHLY, CDR2 FYNNEI. The CDR3 protein is CASSVRIGLGTQYF. The CDR3 DNA sequence: TGTGCCAGCAGTGTTCGGATAGGCTTGGGTACGCAGTATTTT.

The chain uses TRBV9 and TRBJ2-7; D is ambiguous. V lost 4 bases, J lost 9 bases, and 11 bases lay in between. From germline, CDR1 is SGDLS and CDR2 YYNGEE. The CDR3 runs to 11 residues. The CDR3 sequence is CASSRSGVQYF. In DNA, the CDR3 is TGTGCCAGCAGCCGGAGTGGGGTGCAGTACTTC.

The J gene is TRBJ1-2, the V gene TRBV18, with 8 bases lining up with TRBD1. The CDR3 sequence is 14 residues long. Germline CDR1 reads KGHSH; CDR2 reads LQKENI. V was pared by 6 bases and J by 4 bases, with 7 bases of the junction left unmatched. The CDR3 sequence: CASSPGQELYGYTF. CDR3 in DNA: TGTGCCAGCTCCCCGGGACAGGAGCTCTATGGCTACACCTTC.

This chain uses TRBV28 with TRBJ1-5, with D uncertain. Germline V gene lookup returns CDR1 MDHEN and CDR2 SYDVKM. Trimming took off 7 bases at V and 4 bases at J, with 14 bases between the two ends. The CDR3 spans 14 residues. CDR3 in DNA: TGTGCCAGCATACCGGGCCTGGGGAATCAGCCCCAGCATTTT. This encodes CASIPGLGNQPQHF.

The chain is built from TRBV7-3 and TRBJ2-1; D tentatively reads TRBD1 or TRBD2 (5 bases each). V gave up 4 bases and J gave up 7 bases, with 11 bases separating them. The CDR3 is 13 amino acids. Germline CDR1 is SGHTA and CDR2 is FQGTGA. The CDR3 spells CASSSPWGNEQFF. The CDR3 DNA sequence: TGTGCCAGCAGCTCCCCCTGGGGGAATGAGCAGTTCTTC.

This sequence joins TRBV9 and TRBJ2-1, with D perhaps assigned TRBD1 or TRBD2 (7 bases each). Germline V lookup: CDR1 SGDLS, CDR2 YYNGEE. This CDR3 has 15 residues. Trimming removed 6 bases at V and 7 bases at J, with 20 bases between. CDR3 nucleotides: TGTGCCAGCACCAGGGGGGCGGGAGCGTCTAATGAGCAGTTCTTC. Translated, it gives CASTRGAGASNEQFF.

J is TRBJ1-5 and V is TRBV21-1; the table's D call, TRBD1, has no DNA check behind it. TRBV21-1 is given as a pseudogene. The CDR3 consists of 15 residues. The CDR3 spells CASFRDRVGNQPQHF. DNA for the CDR3: TGTGCCAGCTTTCGAGACAGGGTAGGCAATCAGCCCCAGCATTTT.

The V and J genes are TRBV25-1 and TRBJ2-3; 9 positions agree with TRBD1. There are 16 residues in the CDR3. Germline V gene data show CDR1 as MGHDK and CDR2 as SYGVNS. V lost 1 base, J lost 4 bases, and 6 bases stayed unmatched. The CDR3 loop reads CASSEFGDRVSDTQYF. The CDR3 DNA reads TGTGCCAGCAGTGAATTCGGGGACAGGGTATCAGATACGCAGTATTTT.

This chain joins TRBV29-1 and TRBJ1-3; the match to TRBD1 covers 7 bases. Per germline, CDR1 SQVTM and CDR2 ANQGSEA. The CDR3 is 16 residues long. The trim removed 0 bases at V and 2 bases at J, leaving 7 bases unmatched. The CDR3 bases are TGCAGCGTTGAAGAGGGGGACAGTCTGCCTGGAAACACCATATATTTT. Translating gives CSVEEGDSLPGNTIYF.

The sample holds a few counts of this clone. CDR3 in amino acids: CASSPQGGTDTQYF. In DNA, the CDR3 is TGTGCCAGCAGCCCACAGGGGGGCACAGATACGCAGTATTTT. The chain employs TRBV7-2 and TRBJ2-3; the match to TRBD1 covers 8 bases. Germline V gives CDR1 SGHTA, CDR2 FQGNSA. The CDR3 has 14 amino acids. After removal of 5 bases from V and 1 base from J, the junction contained 2 bases not matched to a gene. The whole variable domain, filled in from reference TRBV7-2 and TRBJ2-3, reads GAGVSQSPSNKVTEKGKDVELRCDPISGHTALYWYRQSLGQGLEFLIYFQGNSAPDKSGLPSDRFSAERTGGSVSTLTIQRTQQEDSAVYLCASSPQGGTDTQYFGPGTRLTVL.

The chain couples TRBV7-2 to TRBJ1-1; no clear D gene. V was trimmed by 1 base and J by 0 bases, leaving 9 bases between them. Germline values: CDR1 SGHTA, CDR2 FQGNSA. This CDR3 contains 15 residues. The CDR3: CASSLGRALNTEAFF. CDR3 DNA sequence: TGTGCCAGCAGCTTAGGTCGGGCCCTGAACACTGAAGCTTTCTTT.

The chain is built from TRBV6-5 and TRBJ1-1; D is undetermined. The germline V gene has CDR1 MNHEY and CDR2 SVGAGI. V gave up 5 bases and J gave up 5 bases, with 9 bases separating them. The CDR3 sequence is 12 residues long. In DNA form, the CDR3 reads TGTGCCAGCAGTAACCCTCGGACTGAAGCTTTCTTT. This translates into CASSNPRTEAFF.

V usage is TRBV7-9 and J usage is TRBJ1-6; unclear D gene. The ends were cut back, 3 bases at V and 0 bases at J, with 6 bases in the middle. This CDR3 has 15 residues. From germline, CDR1 is SEHNR and CDR2 FQNEAQ (reference sequence). CDR3 DNA sequence: TGTGCCAGCAGCTTCGGGAGCTCCTATAATTCACCCCTCCACTTT. It translates to CASSFGSSYNSPLHF.

J is TRBJ1-1 and V is TRBV7-9; D is undetermined. The CDR3 extends over 17 amino acids. Germline V gene data show CDR1 as SEHNR and CDR2 as FQNEAQ (reference sequence). V lost 1 base, J lost 3 bases, and 18 bases lay in between. The CDR3 spells CASSLGQDSHRDTEAFF. Here the CDR3 DNA reads TGTGCCAGCAGCTTAGGTCAGGACTCCCACCGCGACACTGAAGCTTTCTTT.

The rearrangement uses TRBV5-1 and TRBJ2-1, with TRBD1 identical over 7 bases. V gave up 4 bases and J gave up 8 bases; unmatched junction bases: 9. CDR1 and CDR2 (germline): SGHRS, YFSETQ. This CDR3 has 14 residues. The CDR3 DNA reads as TGCGCCAGCAGCCTACCAGGGGGTACTTATGAGCAGTTCTTC. It yields the protein CASSLPGGTYEQFF.

This clone was counted once. The chain has TRBV6-5 and TRBJ2-3; TRBD2 matches at 8 bases. The CDR3 covers 14 residues. V gave up 6 bases and J gave up 2 bases; unmatched junction bases: 4. Germline V gene data show CDR1 as MNHEY and CDR2 as SVGAGI. The CDR3 loop is CASRRGANTDTQYF. In DNA, the CDR3 is TGTGCCAGCAGGCGGGGGGCCAACACAGATACGCAGTATTTT.

This rearrangement joins TRBV6-1 to TRBJ1-1; D gene unclear. V lost 2 bases to trimming and J lost 4 bases, with 8 bases between them. Germline V lookup: CDR1 MNHNS, CDR2 SASEGT. The CDR3 is 13 residues long. The CDR3 here is CASSESLRTEAFF. CDR3 nucleotide sequence: TGTGCCAGCAGTGAATCGCTTCGCACTGAAGCTTTCTTT.

This sequence joins TRBV28 and TRBJ2-3; maybe TRBD2 (5 bases). V was clipped by 7 bases and J by 5 bases, with 10 bases between them. This CDR3 has 12 amino acids. Germline CDR1 is MDHEN and CDR2 is SYDVKM. The CDR3 loop reads CASNRRGDTQYF. The CDR3 nucleotides are TGTGCCAGCAACCGTCGGGGAGATACGCAGTATTTT.

This rearrangement joins TRBV5-1 to TRBJ2-2; D is ambiguous. The V end was cut by 0 bases, the J end by 5 bases, with 5 bases between. CDR3 length: 13 amino acids. Per the germline V gene, CDR1 is SGHRS and CDR2 is YFSETQ. The chain's CDR3 is CASSLGWTGELFF. DNA of the CDR3: TGCGCCAGCAGCTTGGGCTGGACCGGGGAGCTGTTTTTT.

The rearrangement links TRBV12-5 to TRBJ1-1, with 9 bases matching TRBD1. This CDR3 spans 13 amino acids. The V gene's germline CDR1 is LGHNT and CDR2 FRNRAP. V was clipped by 2 bases and J by 7 bases; unmatched bases: 2. The CDR3: CASGLTTGGEAFF. CDR3 nucleotides: TGTGCTAGTGGTTTGACGACAGGGGGTGAAGCTTTCTTT.

The chain employs TRBV6-6 and TRBJ1-5; D uncertain. The CDR3 spans 12 residues. The V and J ends lost 4 bases and 7 bases respectively, with 8 bases between them. From germline, CDR1 is MNHNY and CDR2 SVGAGI (reference sequence). DNA of the CDR3: TGTGCCAGCAGTTCGCGAGGACAGCCCCAGCATTTT. It yields the protein CASSSRGQPQHF.

This chain joins TRBV5-1 and TRBJ1-5; D possibly corresponds to TRBD1 (6 bases). The CDR3 length is 15 residues. V was pared by 0 bases and J by 4 bases, with 11 bases between. Germline loops: CDR1 SGHRS, CDR2 YFSETQ. CDR3 nucleotides: TGCGCCAGCAGCTTGGTTTCGGGGGCTAATCAGCCCCAGCATTTT. This gives the protein CASSLVSGANQPQHF.

The gene calls are TRBV11-2 and TRBJ1-1; the D is unclear. This CDR3 comprises 15 residues. CDR1 is SGHAT and CDR2 is FQNNGV in the germline V gene. V was cut by 1 base and J by 0 bases, with 9 bases left in between. The CDR3 DNA reads as TGTGCCAGCAGCTTAGGTGCAGGCTTGAACACTGAAGCTTTCTTT. Translating it yields CASSLGAGLNTEAFF.

The chain couples TRBV3-1 (or the pseudogene TRBV3-2) to TRBJ2-5; the match to TRBD2 covers 8 bases. Trimming at V came to 1 base and at J to 5 bases, leaving 9 bases not matched to a gene. CDR3 length equals 16 residues. CDR1 is LGHDT and CDR2 is YNNKEL in the germline V gene (reference sequence). The CDR3 loop reads CASSQVHGLAGETQYF. The CDR3 region has the DNA TGTGCCAGCAGCCAAGTCCATGGGCTAGCGGGTGAGACCCAGTACTTC.

The chain carries TRBV30 and TRBJ1-2; 10 nucleotides align to TRBD1. Germline loops: CDR1 GTSNPN, CDR2 SVGIG (reference sequence). CDR3 size: 16 residues. J was trimmed by 1 base and V by 6 bases; bases with no gene match: 11. CDR3 amino acids: CACPDGQGVGNYGYTF. Here the CDR3 DNA reads TGTGCCTGCCCCGACGGACAGGGGGTGGGTAACTATGGCTACACCTTC.